Shown below are 7 T cell receptor beta chains from a single sample sequenced in a study of low-dose radiotherapy and immunotherapy resistance in tumors. TRAV- and TRBV-specific primers, spanning alpha and beta chains, primed first-strand cDNA. TCRs were amplified for 20 to 25 PCR cycles with a constant-region primer and V-primer adapter. TCRdb reanalysed the reads using MiXCR and keeps one entry per CDR3 protein. The repertoire holds 65,000 to 100,000 distinct CDR3 sequences, with about a sixth as singletons. The sample's time point: before trial treatment. Sample: PBMCs, taken before treatment. Receptors originate from a male donor with prostate cancer.

In its sample, this clonotype was seen many times. The gene calls are TRBV13 and TRBJ1-5; D call uncertain. Germline V gene data show CDR1 as PRHDT and CDR2 as FYEKMQ (reference sequence). This CDR3 has 12 amino acids. The V gene lost 9 bases and the J gene lost 3 bases, with 9 bases spanning the gap. The CDR3: CASNSHNQPQHF. The CDR3 DNA sequence: TGTGCCAGTAACAGTCACAATCAGCCCCAGCATTTT.

This clonotype was observed at least ten times. V gene TRBV20-1 combines with J gene TRBJ2-3; 10 bases are shared with TRBD2. CDR3 length equals 15 residues. Losses at the gene ends were 6 bases for V and 5 bases for J; bases not matched to a gene: 11. From germline, CDR1 is DFQATT and CDR2 SNEGSKA (reference sequence). For the CDR3, the DNA is TGCAGTGCGGGTCCGACTAGCGGGTTAAAAGATACGCAGTATTTT. The encoded protein is CSAGPTSGLKDTQYF.

This clonotype was detected many times. This chain links TRBV6-5 with TRBJ2-3; tentative D call: TRBD2 (6 bases). CDR3 length equals 14 residues. The V end lost 10 bases, the J end lost 1 base, and 15 bases lay between the germline ends. CDR1 is MNHEY and CDR2 is SVGAGI in the germline V gene. CDR3 coding DNA: TGTGCCACTTCCGGAGTAGCGGGCACAGATACGCAGTATTTT. It encodes CATSGVAGTDTQYF.

This clonotype was seen at least ten times. J is TRBJ1-2 and V is TRBV11-2, with D uncertain. V lost 1 base and J lost 5, with 14 bases in between. CDR1 and CDR2 (germline): SGHAT, FQNNGV. The CDR3 loop spans 15 amino acids. The CDR3 spells CASSLGGTGLYGYTF. The CDR3 nucleotides are TGTGCCAGCAGCTTAGGAGGAACCGGTCTATATGGCTACACCTTC.

There are many counts of this clonotype. The gene calls are TRBV7-6 and TRBJ2-3; perhaps TRBD2 as D (5 bases). Germline lookup yields CDR1 SGHVS and CDR2 FNYEAQ. The CDR3 has 14 amino acids. Trimming took off 5 bases at V and 2 bases at J, with 11 bases between the two ends. CDR3 bases: TGTGCCAGCAGCACCTACCTAGCCACAGATACGCAGTATTTT. Translating it yields CASSTYLATDTQYF.

This clonotype was recorded at least ten times. CDR3 DNA: TGTGCCAGCAGTCCTAGGGGACAGGGGACAATCGAGCAGTACTTC. Its protein is CASSPRGQGTIEQYF. The gene calls are TRBV6-2 or TRBV6-3 and TRBJ2-7; 10 bases match TRBD1. The germline CDR1 and CDR2 sequences are MNHEY and SVGEGT. The junction had 10 bases not matched to a gene; V was cut back by 5 bases and J by 6 bases. This CDR3 is 15 amino acids long.

The sample holds many counts of this clonotype. This chain links TRBV4-1 with TRBJ2-2; 12 bases fit TRBD2. CDR1 and CDR2 from the germline V gene are MGHRA and YSYEKL. This CDR3 is built from 17 residues. With 4 bases clipped from V and 5 bases from J, the junction kept 8 bases outside the gene matches. In nucleotides, the CDR3 is TGCGCCAGCAGCCCGAGACTAGCGGGGGTCTCAACCGGGGAGCTGTTTTTT. It translates to CASSPRLAGVSTGELFF.